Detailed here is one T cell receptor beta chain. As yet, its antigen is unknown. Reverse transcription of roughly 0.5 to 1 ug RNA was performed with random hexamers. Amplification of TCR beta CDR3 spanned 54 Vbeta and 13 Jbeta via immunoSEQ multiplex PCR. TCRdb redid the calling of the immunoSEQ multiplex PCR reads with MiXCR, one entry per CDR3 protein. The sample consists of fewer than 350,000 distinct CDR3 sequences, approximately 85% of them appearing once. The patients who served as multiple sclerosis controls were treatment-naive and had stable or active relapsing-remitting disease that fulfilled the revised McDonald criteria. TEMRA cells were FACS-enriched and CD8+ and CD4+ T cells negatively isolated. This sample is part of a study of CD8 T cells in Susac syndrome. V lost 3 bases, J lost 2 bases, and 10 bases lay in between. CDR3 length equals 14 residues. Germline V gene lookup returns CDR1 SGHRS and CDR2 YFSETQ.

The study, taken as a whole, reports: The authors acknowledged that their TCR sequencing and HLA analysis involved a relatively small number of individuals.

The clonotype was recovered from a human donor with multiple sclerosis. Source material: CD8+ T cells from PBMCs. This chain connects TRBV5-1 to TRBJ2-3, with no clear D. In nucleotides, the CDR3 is TGCGCCAGCAGCTCCGGCGCCGACACAGATACGCAGTATTTT. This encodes CASSSGADTDTQYF.